One sample yielded the 4 T cell receptor beta chains listed below, sequenced in a study of control samples from healthy donors and cancer patients. The data were produced by immunoSEQ multiplex PCR, yet TCRdb's version contains in-frame clones alone and is incomplete. The sample has about 94,000 clones, around nine tenths seen once. Sequences were obtained from blood. The source of these receptors is a woman aged 18 to 35 in good health.

The chain uses TRBV6-6 and TRBJ2-1; the D gene is possibly TRBD2 (5 bases). Germline values: CDR1 MNHNY, CDR2 SVGAGI (reference sequence). V lost 2 bases and J 5 bases, leaving 13 bases between the germline ends. The CDR3 consists of 15 residues. The CDR3 DNA reads TGTGCCAGCAGTTACGGAGCGGAGGAACACAATGAGCAGTTCTTC. It yields the protein CASSYGAEEHNEQFF.

V is TRBV25-1 and J is TRBJ2-7; D remains unclear. The germline V gene has CDR1 MGHDK and CDR2 SYGVNS. The CDR3 consists of 14 residues. Trimming stripped 6 bases from V and 0 bases from J, with 12 bases between. CDR3 region: CASSPDINSYEQYF. DNA for the CDR3: TGTGCCAGCAGCCCAGACATAAACTCCTACGAGCAGTACTTC.

The DNA for the CDR3 is TGTGCCAGCAGGGGGCGGGGGGCGACCAATGAGCAGTTCTTC. Encoded protein: CASRGRGATNEQFF. The chain joins TRBV7-8 to TRBJ2-1; TRBD2 aligns across 8 bases. Germline V CDR1 and CDR2: SGHVS, FQNEAQ. The CDR3 extends over 14 amino acids. Trimming at V came to 6 bases and at J to 6 bases, leaving 7 bases not matched to a gene.

A single count supports this clone. V and J are TRBV5-6 and TRBJ1-4; D is unresolved. Germline-derived CDR1 and CDR2 are SGHDT and YYEEEE. Trimming cost V 0 bases and J 2 bases, with 8 bases left between them. The CDR3 consists of 15 residues. The CDR3 region has the DNA TGTGCCAGCAGCTTGGCCGGAATGACTAATGAAAAACTGTTTTTT. As protein: CASSLAGMTNEKLFF.